This paragraph reports one T cell receptor beta chain. There are 13 residues in the CDR3. Unmatched junction bases numbered 9, after V lost 10 bases and J lost 4 bases. The germline CDR1 and CDR2 sequences are MNHNY and SVGAGI (reference sequence). The sample is drawn from a study of PD-L1 blockade in urothelial cancer. The method was immunoSEQ multiplex PCR; TCRdb's version includes in-frame clones alone and lacks a portion of them. Here the sample spans around 68,000 clones, 81% being singletons. Documented time point: pretreatment peripheral blood. Sequenced here: PBMCs, sampled around atezolizumab (anti-PD-L1) treatment. The receptor comes from a man aged 70-80 years with urothelial cancer. The genes are TRBV6-6 and TRBJ2-7, with TRBD2 identical over 8 bases. CDR3 sequence reads: CATRGGPGYEQYF. The CDR3 coding sequence is TGTGCCACTCGGGGGGGGCCTGGGTACGAGCAGTACTTC.